Listed below are T cell receptor beta chains from one sample, sequenced in a study of cytomegalovirus exposure and HLA in healthy donors. Some clones are missing from TCRdb's copy, which holds only in-frame ones; the method was immunoSEQ multiplex PCR. The table has under 200,000 clones, 84% seen once. The specimen sequenced was PBMCs. The receptors stem from a boy under 18 in good health and CMV-seronegative. CDR3s include the opening cysteine and the closing phenylalanine or tryptophan. The order of the fields is CDR3 length, D gene, J gene, clone size, V gene, CDR3 protein, CDR3 DNA. D genes are given only for firm matches. Size is omitted from some rows. Given values are once, few, many or a class for expanded clones.

len: 15
d_gene: TRBD1
j_gene: TRBJ2-7
abundance: few
v_gene: TRBV18
CDR3aa: CASSRDRGPSYEQYF
CDR3nt: TGTGCCAGCTCACGGGACAGGGGGCCCTCCTACGAGCAGTACTTC

len: 13
d_gene: .
j_gene: TRBJ1-1
abundance: .
v_gene: TRBV19
CDR3aa: CASSIDRDTEAFF
CDR3nt: TGTGCCAGTAGTATAGATCGGGACACTGAAGCTTTCTTT

len: 12
d_gene: .
j_gene: TRBJ1-1
abundance: few
v_gene: TRBV29-1
CDR3aa: CSILTSRSEAFF
CDR3nt: TGCAGCATTTTGACGTCAAGGAGTGAAGCTTTCTTT

len: 13
d_gene: .
j_gene: TRBJ1-4
abundance: few
v_gene: TRBV28
CDR3aa: CASSSDWSEKLFF
CDR3nt: TGTGCCAGCAGTTCTGACTGGAGTGAAAAACTGTTTTTT

len: 14
d_gene: .
j_gene: TRBJ1-6
abundance: few
v_gene: TRBV6-5
CDR3aa: CASSRGSYNSPLHF
CDR3nt: TGTGCCAGCAGCCGGGGATCCTATAATTCACCCCTCCACTTT

len: 15
d_gene: TRBD2
j_gene: TRBJ2-1
abundance: .
v_gene: TRBV5-4
CDR3aa: CASSLGLAPYNEQFF
CDR3nt: TGTGCCAGCAGTTTGGGACTAGCGCCGTACAATGAGCAGTTCTTC

len: 14
d_gene: .
j_gene: TRBJ2-7
abundance: .
v_gene: TRBV29-1
CDR3aa: CSAADYSPSYEQYF
CDR3nt: TGCAGCGCCGCGGACTACTCCCCGTCCTACGAGCAGTACTTC

len: 13
d_gene: .
j_gene: TRBJ1-2
abundance: .
v_gene: TRBV6-6
CDR3aa: CASSYGAPGGYTF
CDR3nt: TGTGCCAGCAGTTACGGTGCGCCGGGGGGCTACACCTTC

len: 17
d_gene: .
j_gene: TRBJ2-5
abundance: .
v_gene: TRBV6-4
CDR3aa: CASSDSPNLGQGETQYF
CDR3nt: TGTGCCAGCAGTGACTCCCCCAATTTGGGGCAAGGAGAGACCCAGTACTTC

len: 14
d_gene: .
j_gene: TRBJ1-2
abundance: .
v_gene: TRBV9
CDR3aa: CASSSGQRNYGYTF
CDR3nt: TGTGCCAGCAGCTCGGGTCAACGAAACTATGGCTACACCTTC

len: 12
d_gene: .
j_gene: TRBJ2-7
abundance: .
v_gene: TRBV5-4
CDR3aa: CASSFGAYEQYF
CDR3nt: TGTGCCAGCAGCTTCGGGGCCTACGAGCAGTACTTC

len: 19
d_gene: TRBD2
j_gene: TRBJ2-2
abundance: .
v_gene: TRBV9
CDR3aa: CASSPETWASGGITGELFF
CDR3nt: TGTGCCAGCAGCCCCGAAACTTGGGCTAGCGGGGGGATCACCGGGGAGCTGTTTTTT

len: 15
d_gene: TRBD1
j_gene: TRBJ1-3
abundance: .
v_gene: TRBV9
CDR3aa: CASSTSRDSGNTIYF
CDR3nt: TGTGCCAGCAGCACGTCCCGGGACAGTGGAAACACCATATATTTT

len: 11
d_gene: .
j_gene: TRBJ1-5
abundance: .
v_gene: TRBV21-1
CDR3aa: CARGGDQPQHF
CDR3nt: TGTGCCAGGGGAGGGGATCAGCCCCAGCATTTT

len: 17
d_gene: .
j_gene: TRBJ2-5
abundance: .
v_gene: TRBV7-7
CDR3aa: CASSPTPPGHFQETQYF
CDR3nt: TGTGCTAGCAGTCCCACTCCCCCAGGACATTTTCAAGAGACCCAGTACTTC

len: 16
d_gene: .
j_gene: TRBJ2-7
abundance: .
v_gene: TRBV11-2
CDR3aa: CASSLVGVAAAYEQYF
CDR3nt: TGTGCCAGCAGCTTAGTCGGGGTAGCGGCGGCTTACGAGCAGTACTTC

len: 15
d_gene: TRBD2
j_gene: TRBJ2-3
abundance: .
v_gene: TRBV5-1
CDR3aa: CASSFGGGMADTQYF
CDR3nt: TGCGCCAGCAGCTTTGGCGGGGGGATGGCAGATACGCAGTATTTT

len: 16
d_gene: TRBD1
j_gene: TRBJ1-3
abundance: .
v_gene: TRBV11-1
CDR3aa: CASSRQGAFSGNTIYF
CDR3nt: TGTGCCAGCAGCCGACAGGGAGCCTTCTCTGGAAACACCATATATTTT

len: 15
d_gene: .
j_gene: TRBJ1-5
abundance: .
v_gene: TRBV30
CDR3aa: CAWSTRGGGNQPQHF
CDR3nt: TGTGCCTGGAGTACGAGGGGAGGCGGGAATCAGCCCCAGCATTTT

len: 14
d_gene: TRBD2
j_gene: TRBJ2-5
abundance: .
v_gene: TRBV27
CDR3aa: CASSFLAGRETQYF
CDR3nt: TGTGCCAGCAGTTTTCTAGCGGGAAGGGAGACCCAGTACTTC

len: 15
d_gene: TRBD2
j_gene: TRBJ2-7
abundance: .
v_gene: TRBV4-1
CDR3aa: CASSQPGLAAYEQYF
CDR3nt: TGCGCCAGCAGCCAGCCGGGACTAGCGGCATACGAGCAGTACTTC

len: 15
d_gene: TRBD1
j_gene: TRBJ2-7
abundance: .
v_gene: TRBV7-2
CDR3aa: CASSLDNQGAYEQYF
CDR3nt: TGTGCCAGCAGCTTAGATAACCAGGGGGCGTACGAGCAGTACTTC

len: 15
d_gene: TRBD2
j_gene: TRBJ2-7
abundance: .
v_gene: TRBV30
CDR3aa: CAWIEGTSDSYEQYF
CDR3nt: TGTGCCTGGATCGAGGGGACTAGCGACTCCTACGAGCAGTACTTC

len: 14
d_gene: TRBD2
j_gene: TRBJ2-7
abundance: .
v_gene: TRBV27
CDR3aa: CASSLAAGGQGQYF
CDR3nt: TGTGCCAGCAGTTTAGCAGCGGGGGGGCAGGGGCAGTACTTC

len: 16
d_gene: .
j_gene: TRBJ2-6
abundance: .
v_gene: TRBV11-2
CDR3aa: CASSLVDISGANVLTF
CDR3nt: TGTGCCAGCAGCTTAGTTGACATCTCTGGGGCCAACGTCCTGACTTTC

len: 16
d_gene: TRBD1
j_gene: TRBJ2-7
abundance: .
v_gene: TRBV7-2
CDR3aa: CASSPWVGTEIYEQYF
CDR3nt: TGTGCCAGCAGCCCATGGGTTGGGACAGAGATCTACGAGCAGTACTTC

len: 15
d_gene: TRBD2
j_gene: TRBJ2-7
abundance: .
v_gene: TRBV7-9
CDR3aa: CASSLVTSGTYEQYF
CDR3nt: TGTGCCAGCAGCTTAGTGACTAGCGGGACCTACGAGCAGTACTTC

len: 15
d_gene: .
j_gene: TRBJ1-1
abundance: .
v_gene: TRBV4-1
CDR3aa: CASSQDYRFNTEAFF
CDR3nt: TGCGCCAGCAGCCAAGATTACAGATTTAACACTGAAGCTTTCTTT

len: 15
d_gene: TRBD1
j_gene: TRBJ2-6
abundance: .
v_gene: TRBV19
CDR3aa: CASHRGSSGANVLTF
CDR3nt: TGTGCCAGTCACAGGGGAAGCTCTGGGGCCAACGTCCTGACTTTC

len: 16
d_gene: TRBD2
j_gene: TRBJ2-1
abundance: .
v_gene: TRBV29-1
CDR3aa: CSVEGRPSGVYNEQFF
CDR3nt: TGCAGCGTTGAAGGGCGGCCTAGCGGGGTGTACAATGAGCAGTTCTTC

len: 15
d_gene: TRBD1
j_gene: TRBJ1-5
abundance: .
v_gene: TRBV5-6
CDR3aa: CASSLSRGIHQPQHF
CDR3nt: TGTGCCAGCAGCTTGAGCAGGGGGATACATCAGCCCCAGCATTTT

len: 16
d_gene: TRBD2
j_gene: TRBJ2-7
abundance: .
v_gene: TRBV6-6
CDR3aa: CARSGRGDQAHYEQYF
CDR3nt: TGTGCCAGGAGCGGGAGAGGGGACCAAGCCCACTACGAGCAGTACTTC

len: 13
d_gene: .
j_gene: TRBJ2-7
abundance: .
v_gene: TRBV11-2
CDR3aa: CASSPGLGYEQYF
CDR3nt: TGTGCCAGCAGCCCAGGGTTGGGCTACGAGCAGTACTTC

len: 16
d_gene: .
j_gene: TRBJ2-7
abundance: .
v_gene: TRBV18
CDR3aa: CASSPPSAGAAGEQYF
CDR3nt: TGTGCCAGCTCACCCCCGTCTGCGGGGGCAGCGGGAGAGCAGTACTTC

len: 14
d_gene: TRBD1
j_gene: TRBJ2-7
abundance: few
v_gene: TRBV6-5
CDR3aa: CASTPDRLGLEQYF
CDR3nt: TGTGCCAGCACCCCGGACAGGTTGGGGCTCGAGCAGTACTTC

len: 14
d_gene: TRBD2
j_gene: TRBJ2-5
abundance: .
v_gene: TRBV30
CDR3aa: CAWIRAGGAETQYF
CDR3nt: TGTGCCTGGATTCGTGCGGGAGGGGCAGAGACCCAGTACTTC

len: 13
d_gene: .
j_gene: TRBJ2-7
abundance: .
v_gene: TRBV13
CDR3aa: CASSLGVVYEQYF
CDR3nt: TGTGCCAGCAGCTTAGGGGTAGTATACGAGCAGTACTTC

len: 15
d_gene: .
j_gene: TRBJ2-7
abundance: .
v_gene: TRBV7-8
CDR3aa: CASSLVAGIAYEQYF
CDR3nt: TGTGCCAGCAGCTTAGTGGCGGGGATCGCCTACGAGCAGTACTTC

len: 15
d_gene: .
j_gene: TRBJ2-5
abundance: .
v_gene: TRBV10-3
CDR3aa: CAISPDRLVGETQYF
CDR3nt: TGTGCCATCAGTCCCGACAGGCTGGTAGGAGAGACCCAGTACTTC

len: 14
d_gene: .
j_gene: TRBJ1-2
abundance: .
v_gene: TRBV19
CDR3aa: CASSIFGGLYGYTF
CDR3nt: TGTGCCAGTAGTATATTCGGGGGACTCTATGGCTACACCTTC

len: 14
d_gene: TRBD1
j_gene: TRBJ1-2
abundance: .
v_gene: TRBV7-9
CDR3aa: CASTNQGGPYGYTF
CDR3nt: TGTGCCAGCACAAATCAGGGGGGCCCCTATGGCTACACCTTC

len: 13
d_gene: TRBD2
j_gene: TRBJ2-1
abundance: .
v_gene: TRBV30
CDR3aa: CAWAQSGTLPQFF
CDR3nt: TGTGCCTGGGCCCAGAGCGGGACCCTACCGCAGTTCTTC

len: 16
d_gene: .
j_gene: TRBJ1-1
abundance: .
v_gene: TRBV19
CDR3aa: CASSIDLSRDATEAFF
CDR3nt: TGTGCCAGTAGTATAGATCTTTCGAGGGATGCCACTGAAGCTTTCTTT

len: 14
d_gene: TRBD2
j_gene: TRBJ2-1
abundance: .
v_gene: TRBV5-6
CDR3aa: CASTHPTSVREQFF
CDR3nt: TGTGCCAGCACCCATCCAACTAGCGTCCGTGAGCAGTTCTTC

len: 15
d_gene: .
j_gene: TRBJ1-5
abundance: .
v_gene: TRBV27
CDR3aa: CASRPLPGGDQPQHF
CDR3nt: TGTGCCAGCAGACCACTCCCTGGCGGGGATCAGCCCCAGCATTTT

len: 18
d_gene: TRBD2
j_gene: TRBJ2-7
abundance: .
v_gene: TRBV7-6
CDR3aa: CASSQGLAGAQSSYEQYF
CDR3nt: TGTGCCAGCAGCCAGGGACTAGCGGGGGCCCAGAGCTCCTACGAGCAGTACTTC

len: 15
d_gene: TRBD2
j_gene: TRBJ2-3
abundance: .
v_gene: TRBV6-4
CDR3aa: CAVQRGRDSTDTQYF
CDR3nt: TGTGCCGTTCAGCGGGGCCGGGATAGCACAGATACGCAGTATTTT

len: 18
d_gene: TRBD2
j_gene: TRBJ2-2
abundance: few
v_gene: TRBV9
CDR3aa: CASSAQLLAVENTGELFF
CDR3nt: TGTGCCAGCAGCGCCCAACTTCTAGCGGTCGAAAACACCGGGGAGCTGTTTTTT

len: 15
d_gene: .
j_gene: TRBJ1-5
abundance: .
v_gene: TRBV15
CDR3aa: CATSRETGGDQPQHF
CDR3nt: TGTGCCACCAGCAGAGAGACAGGTGGGGATCAGCCCCAGCATTTT

len: 13
d_gene: .
j_gene: TRBJ1-6
abundance: .
v_gene: TRBV4-3
CDR3aa: CASSQDRGSPLHF
CDR3nt: TGCGCCAGCAGCCAAGACAGGGGTTCACCCCTCCACTTT

len: 14
d_gene: TRBD1
j_gene: TRBJ1-4
abundance: .
v_gene: TRBV7-9
CDR3aa: CASSATGPNEKLFF
CDR3nt: TGTGCCAGCAGCGCGACAGGGCCTAATGAAAAACTGTTTTTT